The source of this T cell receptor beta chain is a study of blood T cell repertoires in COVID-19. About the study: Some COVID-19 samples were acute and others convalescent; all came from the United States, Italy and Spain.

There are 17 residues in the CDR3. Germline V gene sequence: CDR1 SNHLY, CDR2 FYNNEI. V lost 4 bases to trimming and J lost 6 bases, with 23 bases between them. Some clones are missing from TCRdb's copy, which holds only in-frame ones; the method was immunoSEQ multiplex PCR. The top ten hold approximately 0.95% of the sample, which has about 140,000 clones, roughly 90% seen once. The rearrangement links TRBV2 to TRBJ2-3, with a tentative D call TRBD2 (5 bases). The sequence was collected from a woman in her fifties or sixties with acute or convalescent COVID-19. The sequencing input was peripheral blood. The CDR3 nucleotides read TGTGCCAGCAGTGTATTAGCGTCGGACCCCCAGAGGGATACGCAGTATTTT. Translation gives CASSVLASDPQRDTQYF.